Only one count was recorded for the clone carrying this T cell receptor beta chain. Its antigen is unidentified. Per germline, CDR1 SGHRS and CDR2 YFSETQ. V lost 4 bases, J lost 8 bases, and 2 bases stayed unmatched. This CDR3 contains 13 residues. This table comes from immunoSEQ multiplex PCR, and its TCRdb copy is limited to in-frame clones, with some not included. This repertoire shows approximately 130,000 clones, approximately 85% found once; its top ten account for around 8.3%. The data derive from a study of T cell responses to AZD1222 COVID-19 vaccine. Study-level results: Sampling that yielded the repertoires occurred only after the peak T cell response. Reports indicate that nearly half of spike-specific TCRs are directed at unmutated variant regions. The study found Spike-specific TCR breadth and depth rose after two AZD1222 doses. Clonal diversity may have been underestimated, and the donors were mostly white British, with more females than males.

The chain combines TRBV5-1 with TRBJ2-1; TRBD1 matches at 11 bases. The sequence was collected from an adult who received the MenACWY meningococcal vaccine as a control. The sequencing used peripheral blood, collected 28 days after the second dose of the MenACWY control vaccine. The CDR3 loop reads CASSKGQGDEQFF. The DNA for the CDR3 is TGCGCCAGCAGCAAGGGACAGGGGGATGAGCAGTTCTTC.